The T cell receptor (beta chain) under discussion was sequenced for a study of patients and donors after allogeneic stem cell transplantation. One entry per CDR3 protein, called by TCRdb with MiXCR from the RT-PCR reads. The sample has tens of thousands of distinct CDR3 sequences, 25% to 40% seen once. V lost 2 bases to trimming and J lost 0 bases, with 8 bases between them. Germline CDR1 is MNHEY and CDR2 is SVGAGI. The CDR3 totals 14 residues. This clonotype was counted only a few times. This receptor was identified in a human donor who was either an allogeneic HSCT recipient or a stem cell or donor lymphocyte infusion donor (not recorded which). It is not recorded whose cells these are; they may come from a transplant donor. The chain recombines TRBV6-5 with TRBJ2-7; tentatively, D is TRBD2 (5 bases). The specimen sequenced was blood, either unsorted or a sorted T cell fraction (not recorded which). CDR3 nucleotides: TGTGCCAGCAGTTACCGGGGTCGCTCCTACGAGCAGTACTTC. Protein product: CASSYRGRSYEQYF.